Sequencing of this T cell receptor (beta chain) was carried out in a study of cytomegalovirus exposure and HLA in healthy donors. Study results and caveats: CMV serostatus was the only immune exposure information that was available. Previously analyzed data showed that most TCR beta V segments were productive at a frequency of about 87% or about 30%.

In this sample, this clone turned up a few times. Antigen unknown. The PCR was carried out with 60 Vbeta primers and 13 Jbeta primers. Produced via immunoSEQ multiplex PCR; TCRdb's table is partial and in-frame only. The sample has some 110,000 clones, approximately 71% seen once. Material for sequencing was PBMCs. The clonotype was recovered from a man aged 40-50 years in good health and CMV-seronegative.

CDR3 region: CASSMGEGNQPQHF. Written as DNA, the CDR3 is TGTGCCAGTAGTATGGGAGAAGGCAATCAGCCCCAGCATTTT. This chain links TRBV19 with TRBJ1-5; D call uncertain. CDR3 length: 14 residues. V lost 3 bases and J 2 bases, leaving 8 bases between the germline ends. The germline V gene encodes CDR1 LNHDA and CDR2 SQIVND (reference sequence).